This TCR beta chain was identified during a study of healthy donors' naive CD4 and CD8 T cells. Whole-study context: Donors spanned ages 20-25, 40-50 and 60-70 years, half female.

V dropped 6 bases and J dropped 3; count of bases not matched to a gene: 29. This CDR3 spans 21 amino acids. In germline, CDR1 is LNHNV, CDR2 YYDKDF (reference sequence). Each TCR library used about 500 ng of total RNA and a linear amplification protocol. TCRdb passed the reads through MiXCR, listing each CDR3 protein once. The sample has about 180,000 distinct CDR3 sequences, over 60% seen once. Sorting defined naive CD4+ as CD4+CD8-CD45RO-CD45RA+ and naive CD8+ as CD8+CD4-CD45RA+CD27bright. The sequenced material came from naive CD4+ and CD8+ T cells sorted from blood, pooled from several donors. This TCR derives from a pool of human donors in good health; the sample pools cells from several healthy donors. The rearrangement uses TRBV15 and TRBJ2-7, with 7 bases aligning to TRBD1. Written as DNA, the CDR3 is TGTGCCACCAGACACAGCAGAGTACGTGTTGATGGGGACAGACCGTTCTACGAGCAGTACTTC. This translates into CATRHSRVRVDGDRPFYEQYF.